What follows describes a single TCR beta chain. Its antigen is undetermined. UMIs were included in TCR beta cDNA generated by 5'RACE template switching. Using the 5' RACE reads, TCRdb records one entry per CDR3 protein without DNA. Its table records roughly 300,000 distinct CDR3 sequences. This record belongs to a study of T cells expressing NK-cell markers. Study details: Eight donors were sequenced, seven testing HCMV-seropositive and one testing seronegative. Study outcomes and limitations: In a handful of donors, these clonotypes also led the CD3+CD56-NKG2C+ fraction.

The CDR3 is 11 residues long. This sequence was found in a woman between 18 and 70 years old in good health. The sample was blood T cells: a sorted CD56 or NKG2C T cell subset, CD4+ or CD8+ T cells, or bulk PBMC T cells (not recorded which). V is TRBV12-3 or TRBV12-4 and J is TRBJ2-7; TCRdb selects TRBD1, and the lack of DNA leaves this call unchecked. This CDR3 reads CASGGGDEQYF.